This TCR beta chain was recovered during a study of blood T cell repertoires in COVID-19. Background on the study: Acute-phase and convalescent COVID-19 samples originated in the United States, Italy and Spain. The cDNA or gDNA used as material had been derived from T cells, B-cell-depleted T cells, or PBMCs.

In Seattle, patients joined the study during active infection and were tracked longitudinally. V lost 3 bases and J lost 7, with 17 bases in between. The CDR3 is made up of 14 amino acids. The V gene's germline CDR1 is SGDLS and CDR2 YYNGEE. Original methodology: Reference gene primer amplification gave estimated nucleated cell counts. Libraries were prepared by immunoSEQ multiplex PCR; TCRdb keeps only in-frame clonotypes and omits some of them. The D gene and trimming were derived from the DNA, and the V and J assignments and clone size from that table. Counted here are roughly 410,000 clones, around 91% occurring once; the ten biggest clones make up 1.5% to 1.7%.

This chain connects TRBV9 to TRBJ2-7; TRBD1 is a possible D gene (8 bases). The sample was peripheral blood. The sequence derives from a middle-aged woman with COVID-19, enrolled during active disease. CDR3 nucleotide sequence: TGTGCCAGCAGCGCCACAGGGGGGGGGCCGGAGCAGTACTTC. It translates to CASSATGGGPEQYF.